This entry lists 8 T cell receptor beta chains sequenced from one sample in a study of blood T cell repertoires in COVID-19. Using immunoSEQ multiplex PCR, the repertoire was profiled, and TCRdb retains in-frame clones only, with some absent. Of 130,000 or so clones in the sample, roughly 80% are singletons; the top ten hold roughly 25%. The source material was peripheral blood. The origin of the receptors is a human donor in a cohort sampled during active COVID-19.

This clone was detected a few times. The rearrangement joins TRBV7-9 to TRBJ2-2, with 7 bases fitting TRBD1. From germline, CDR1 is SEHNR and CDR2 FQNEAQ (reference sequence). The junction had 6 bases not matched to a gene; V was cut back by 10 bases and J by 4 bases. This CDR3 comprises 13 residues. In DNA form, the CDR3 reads TGTGCCATCCCCGAGGGGGCCACCGGGGAGCTGTTTTTT. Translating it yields CAIPEGATGELFF.

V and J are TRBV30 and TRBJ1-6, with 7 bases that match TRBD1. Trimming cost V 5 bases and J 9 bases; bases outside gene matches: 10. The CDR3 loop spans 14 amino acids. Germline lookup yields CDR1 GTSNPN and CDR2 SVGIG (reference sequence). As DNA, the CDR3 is TGTGCCTGGGGGCTTGGACAGGCGGGTTCACCCCTCCACTTT. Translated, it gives CAWGLGQAGSPLHF. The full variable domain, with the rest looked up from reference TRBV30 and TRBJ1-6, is SQTIHQWPATLVQPVGSPLSLECTVEGTSNPNLYWYRQAAGRGLQLLFYSVGIGQISSEVPQNLSASRPQDRQFILSSKKLLLSDSGFYLCAWGLGQAGSPLHFGNGTRLTVT.

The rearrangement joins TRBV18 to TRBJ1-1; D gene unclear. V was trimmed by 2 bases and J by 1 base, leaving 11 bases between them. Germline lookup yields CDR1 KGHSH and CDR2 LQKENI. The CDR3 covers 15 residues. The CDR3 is CASSPGMRANTEAFF. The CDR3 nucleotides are TGTGCCAGCTCACCAGGGATGAGGGCGAACACTGAAGCTTTCTTT.

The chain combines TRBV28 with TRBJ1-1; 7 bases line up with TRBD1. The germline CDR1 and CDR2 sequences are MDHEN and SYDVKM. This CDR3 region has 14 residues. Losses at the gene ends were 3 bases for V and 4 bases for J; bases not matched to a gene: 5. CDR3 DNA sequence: TGTGCCAGCAGTTTGTCGACAGGGAGCACTGAAGCTTTCTTT. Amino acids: CASSLSTGSTEAFF. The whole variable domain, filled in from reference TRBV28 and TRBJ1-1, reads DVKVTQSSRYLVKRTGEKVFLECVQDMDHENMFWYRQDPGLGLRLIYFSYDVKMKEKGDIPEGYSVSREKKERFSLILESASTNQTSMYLCASSLSTGSTEAFFGQGTRLTVV.

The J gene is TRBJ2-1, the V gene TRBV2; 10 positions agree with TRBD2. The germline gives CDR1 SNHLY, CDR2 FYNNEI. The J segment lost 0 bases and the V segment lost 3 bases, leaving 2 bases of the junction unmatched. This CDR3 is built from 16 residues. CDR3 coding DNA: TGTGCCAGCAGTGAGAGGACTAGCGGCTCCTACAATGAGCAGTTCTTC. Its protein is CASSERTSGSYNEQFF.

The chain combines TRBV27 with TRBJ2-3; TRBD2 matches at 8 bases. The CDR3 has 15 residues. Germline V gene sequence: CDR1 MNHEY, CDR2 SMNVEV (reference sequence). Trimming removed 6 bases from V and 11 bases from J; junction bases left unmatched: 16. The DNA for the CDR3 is TGTGCCAGCAGCCTCACCCCCGCCTTAGCGGGACGGCAGTATTTT. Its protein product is CASSLTPALAGRQYF.

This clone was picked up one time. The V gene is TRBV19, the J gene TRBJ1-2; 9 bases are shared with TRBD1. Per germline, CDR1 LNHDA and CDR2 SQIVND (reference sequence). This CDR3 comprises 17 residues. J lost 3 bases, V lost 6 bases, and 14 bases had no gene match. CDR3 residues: CASSPGTGSTRYYGYTF. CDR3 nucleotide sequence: TGTGCCAGTAGCCCCGGGACAGGGTCAACTAGGTACTATGGCTACACCTTC.

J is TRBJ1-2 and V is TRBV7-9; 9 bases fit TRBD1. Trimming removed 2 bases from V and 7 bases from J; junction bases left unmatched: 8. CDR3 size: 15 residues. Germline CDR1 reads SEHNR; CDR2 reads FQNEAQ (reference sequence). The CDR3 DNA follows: TGTGCCAGCAGCTTATACACAGGGGGCGAGAGTGGCTACACCTTC. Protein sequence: CASSLYTGGESGYTF.